This T cell receptor (beta chain) was documented in a study of CD8 T cells in ankylosing spondylitis. Study-level results: Disease-linked clones, CD8+, were relatively rare in peripheral blood. Apparently characteristic of ankylosing spondylitis blood was a TCR beta motif (eight highly homologous variants). In ankylosing spondylitis patients, matched synovial fluid reportedly showed significant enrichment of disease-linked clones.

Quantitative barcoded 5'-RACE was used to prepare TCR beta libraries. In TCRdb, the 5' RACE reads were re-called with MiXCR into one record per CDR3 protein. The sample carries 250,000 to 400,000 distinct CDR3 sequences, about 9.9% recorded once. This clonotype has a count of ten or more. No antigen is known for it. CDR1 is SQVTM and CDR2 is ANQGSEA in the germline V gene. Trimming stripped 4 bases from V and 7 bases from J, with 5 bases between. This CDR3 is 10 amino acids long. Source material: blood, either unsorted or a sorted T cell fraction (not recorded which). This receptor was taken from a female donor with ankylosing spondylitis or in good health (not recorded which). The V gene is TRBV29-1, the J gene TRBJ1-5, with D hard to call. CDR3 nucleotides: TGCAGCGTTGGCACCCAGCCCCAGCATTTT. Its protein product is CSVGTQPQHF.